This T cell receptor beta chain was obtained from a study of PD-1 blockade in classical Hodgkin lymphoma. Brentuximab vedotin exposure varied among the patients, all of whom had relapsed after autologous stem cell transplantation. Measured with immunoSEQ multiplex PCR; TCRdb has only the in-frame clones, and not every one. The repertoire has around 25,000 clones, about 80% of them found once; the top ten carry 6.5% to 7%. The germline V gene has CDR1 SGHRS and CDR2 YFSETQ. The CDR3 has 15 residues. Trimming cost V 4 bases and J 3 bases; bases outside gene matches: 8. The V call is TRBV5-1, the J call TRBJ2-7; 9 bases fit TRBD2. The source is a human donor with classical Hodgkin lymphoma. The specimen comprised peripheral blood mononuclear cells (PBMCs), sampled at baseline. CDR3 coding DNA: TGCGCCAGCAGCCTTGGGAGCGGGGGGAACTACGAGCAGTACTTC. This translates into CASSLGSGGNYEQYF. Full variable domain (missing parts from reference TRBV5-1 and TRBJ2-7): KAGVTQTPRYLIKTRGQQVTLSCSPISGHRSVSWYQQTPGQGLQFLFEYFSETQRNKGNFPGRFSGRQFSNSRSEMNVSTLELGDSALYLCASSLGSGGNYEQYFGPGTRLTVT.